This T cell receptor beta chain was sequenced in a study of breast tumors, draining lymph nodes, adjacent tissues. Breast cancer patients provided tissue from their axillary draining lymph nodes. Losses at the gene ends were 4 bases for V and 5 bases for J; bases not matched to a gene: 7. Germline V CDR1 and CDR2: SGDLS, YYNGEE. The CDR3 is 15 amino acids. Broader study findings: Compared with lymph nodes, tumors were less diverse; compared with nontumor tissue, more.

TCRdb independently ran MiXCR on the multiplex PCR reads; one entry per CDR3 protein. The sample holds fewer than 200,000 distinct CDR3 sequences, approximately 30% seen once. Details on this clonotype: Its antigen remains unknown.

J is TRBJ1-2 and V is TRBV9; TRBD1 agrees at 11 bases. Sequenced input: axillary lymph node tissue. This receptor was obtained from a female donor with breast cancer. Some clones in this sample may be carry-over from other donors' samples. CDR3 bases: TGTGCCAGCAGCTCCGGGACAGGGGGGAAGTATGGCTACACCTTC. Its protein product is CASSSGTGGKYGYTF.